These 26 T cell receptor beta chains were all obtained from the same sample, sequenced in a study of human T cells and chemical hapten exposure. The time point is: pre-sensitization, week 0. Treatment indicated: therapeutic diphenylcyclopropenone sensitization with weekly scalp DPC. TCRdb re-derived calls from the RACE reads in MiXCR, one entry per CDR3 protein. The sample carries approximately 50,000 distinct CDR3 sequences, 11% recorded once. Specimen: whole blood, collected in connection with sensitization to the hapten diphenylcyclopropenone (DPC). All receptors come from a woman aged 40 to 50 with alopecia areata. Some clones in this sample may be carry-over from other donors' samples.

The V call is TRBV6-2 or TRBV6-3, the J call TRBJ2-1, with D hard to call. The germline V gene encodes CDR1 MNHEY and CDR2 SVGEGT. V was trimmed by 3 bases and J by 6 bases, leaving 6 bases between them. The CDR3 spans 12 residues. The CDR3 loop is CASSYRANEQFF. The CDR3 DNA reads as TGTGCCAGCAGTTATAGGGCCAATGAGCAGTTCTTC.

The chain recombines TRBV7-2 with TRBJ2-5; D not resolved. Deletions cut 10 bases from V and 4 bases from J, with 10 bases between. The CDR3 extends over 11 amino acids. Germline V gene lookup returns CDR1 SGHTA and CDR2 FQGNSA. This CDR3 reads CATRSVETQYF. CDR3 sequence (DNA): TGTGCCACCCGAAGCGTAGAGACCCAGTACTTC.

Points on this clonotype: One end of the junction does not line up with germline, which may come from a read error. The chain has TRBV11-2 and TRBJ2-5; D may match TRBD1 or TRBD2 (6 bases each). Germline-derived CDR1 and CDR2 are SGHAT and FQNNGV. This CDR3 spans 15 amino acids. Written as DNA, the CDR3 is TGTCCCAGCAGCTTAGGGGCCGGGGGCGCGGAGACCCAGTACTTC. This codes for CPSSLGAGGAETQYF.

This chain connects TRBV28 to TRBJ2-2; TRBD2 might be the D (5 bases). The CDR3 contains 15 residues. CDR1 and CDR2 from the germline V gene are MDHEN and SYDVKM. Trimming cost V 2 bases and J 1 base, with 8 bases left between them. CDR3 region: CASSLRGENTGELFF. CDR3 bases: TGTGCCAGCAGTTTACGGGGAGAGAACACCGGGGAGCTGTTTTTT. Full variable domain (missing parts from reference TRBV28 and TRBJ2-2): DVKVTQSSRYLVKRTGEKVFLECVQDMDHENMFWYRQDPGLGLRLIYFSYDVKMKEKGDIPEGYSVSREKKERFSLILESASTNQTSMYLCASSLRGENTGELFFGEGSRLTVL.

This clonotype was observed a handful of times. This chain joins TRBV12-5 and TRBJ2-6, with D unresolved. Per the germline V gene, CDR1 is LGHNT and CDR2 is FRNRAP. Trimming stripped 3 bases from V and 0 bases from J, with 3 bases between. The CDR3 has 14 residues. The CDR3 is CASGFASGANVLTF. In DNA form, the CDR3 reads TGTGCTAGTGGTTTTGCCTCTGGGGCCAACGTCCTGACTTTC. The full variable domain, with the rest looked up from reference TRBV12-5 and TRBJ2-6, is DARVTQTPRHKVTEMGQEVTMRCQPILGHNTVFWYRQTMMQGLELLAYFRNRAPLDDSGMPKDRFSAEMPDATLATLKIQPSEPRDSAVYFCASGFASGANVLTFGAGSRLTVL.

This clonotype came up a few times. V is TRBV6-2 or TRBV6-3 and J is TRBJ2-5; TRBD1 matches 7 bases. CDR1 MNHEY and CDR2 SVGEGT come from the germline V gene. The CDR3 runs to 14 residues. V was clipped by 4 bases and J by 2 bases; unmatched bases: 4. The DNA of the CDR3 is TGTGCCAGCAGTTTCGGGACAGCACAAGAGACCCAGTACTTC. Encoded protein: CASSFGTAQETQYF.

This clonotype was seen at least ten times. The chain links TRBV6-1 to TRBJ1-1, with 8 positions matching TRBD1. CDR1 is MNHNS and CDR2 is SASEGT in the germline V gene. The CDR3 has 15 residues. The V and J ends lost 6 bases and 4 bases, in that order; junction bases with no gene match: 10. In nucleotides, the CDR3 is TGTGCCAGCAGCCCTACAACAGGGGGTAGCACTGAAGCTTTCTTT. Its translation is CASSPTTGGSTEAFF.

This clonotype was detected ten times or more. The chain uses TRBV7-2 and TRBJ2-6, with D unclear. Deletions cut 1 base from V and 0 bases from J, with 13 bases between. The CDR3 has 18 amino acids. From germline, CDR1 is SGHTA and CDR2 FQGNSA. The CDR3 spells CASSLEVYPSSGANVLTF. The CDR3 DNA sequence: TGTGCCAGCAGCTTAGAGGTCTATCCGAGCTCTGGGGCCAACGTCCTGACTTTC.

The DNA of the CDR3 is TGTGCCAGCAGCTTAGGCCCGGGACAGCGTACAGATACGCAGTATTTT. It codes for CASSLGPGQRTDTQYF. The chain joins TRBV7-2 to TRBJ2-3; TRBD1 matches 7 bases. The CDR3 consists of 16 residues. Germline CDR1 SGHTA, CDR2 FQGNSA. V was clipped by 1 base and J by 3 bases; unmatched bases: 7.

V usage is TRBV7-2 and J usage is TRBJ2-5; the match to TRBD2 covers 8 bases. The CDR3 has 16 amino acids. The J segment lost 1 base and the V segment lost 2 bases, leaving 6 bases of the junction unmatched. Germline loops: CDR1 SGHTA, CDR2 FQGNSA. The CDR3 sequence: CASSLSSRGGQETQYF. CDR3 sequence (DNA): TGTGCCAGCAGCTTATCTAGTCGGGGGGGCCAAGAGACCCAGTACTTC.

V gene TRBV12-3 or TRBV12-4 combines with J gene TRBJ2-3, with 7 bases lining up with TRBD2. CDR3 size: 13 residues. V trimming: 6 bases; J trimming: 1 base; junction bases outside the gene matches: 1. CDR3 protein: CASRLAGTDTQYF. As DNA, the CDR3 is TGTGCCAGCAGGCTAGCGGGCACAGATACGCAGTATTTT.

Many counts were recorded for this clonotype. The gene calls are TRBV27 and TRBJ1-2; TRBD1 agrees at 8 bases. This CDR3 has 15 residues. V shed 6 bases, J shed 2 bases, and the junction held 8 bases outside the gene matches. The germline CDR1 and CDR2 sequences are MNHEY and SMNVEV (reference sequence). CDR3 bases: TGTGCCAGCAGCCGTTGGGACAGGATAAACTATGGCTACACCTTC. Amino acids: CASSRWDRINYGYTF.

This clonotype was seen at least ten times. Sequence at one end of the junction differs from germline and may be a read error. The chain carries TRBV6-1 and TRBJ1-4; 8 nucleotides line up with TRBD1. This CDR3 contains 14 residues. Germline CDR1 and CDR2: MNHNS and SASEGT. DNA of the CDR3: TGTGCCAGCAGTGAAGCGCCGTGGACAGGGTTCATCCGTTTT. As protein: CASSEAPWTGFIRF.

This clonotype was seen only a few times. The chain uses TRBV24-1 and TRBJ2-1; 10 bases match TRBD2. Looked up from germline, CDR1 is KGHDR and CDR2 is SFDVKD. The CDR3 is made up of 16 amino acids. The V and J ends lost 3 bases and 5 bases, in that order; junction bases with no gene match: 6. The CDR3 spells CATSDVSGRTNNEQFF. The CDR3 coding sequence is TGTGCCACCAGTGATGTTAGCGGGAGGACAAACAATGAGCAGTTCTTC.

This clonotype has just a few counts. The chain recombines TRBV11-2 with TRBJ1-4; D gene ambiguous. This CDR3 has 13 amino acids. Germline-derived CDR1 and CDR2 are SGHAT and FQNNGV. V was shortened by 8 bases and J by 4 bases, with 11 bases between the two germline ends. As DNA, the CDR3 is TGTGCCAGCGGGCGGGGAATTAATGAAAAACTGTTTTTT. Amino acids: CASGRGINEKLFF.

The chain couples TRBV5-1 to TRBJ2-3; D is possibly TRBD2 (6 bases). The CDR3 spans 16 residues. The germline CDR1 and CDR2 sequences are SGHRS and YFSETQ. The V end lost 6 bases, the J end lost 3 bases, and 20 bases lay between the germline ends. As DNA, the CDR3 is TGCGCCAGCATCTCCGGGACTCGAGGCTTGACAGATACGCAGTATTTT. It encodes CASISGTRGLTDTQYF.

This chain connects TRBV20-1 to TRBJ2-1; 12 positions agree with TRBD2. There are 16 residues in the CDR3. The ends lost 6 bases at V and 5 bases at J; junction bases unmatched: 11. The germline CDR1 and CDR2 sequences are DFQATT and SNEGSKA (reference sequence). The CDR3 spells CSAPRLAGEPHNEQFF. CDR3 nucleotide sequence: TGCAGTGCCCCCCGACTAGCGGGAGAACCTCACAATGAGCAGTTCTTC.

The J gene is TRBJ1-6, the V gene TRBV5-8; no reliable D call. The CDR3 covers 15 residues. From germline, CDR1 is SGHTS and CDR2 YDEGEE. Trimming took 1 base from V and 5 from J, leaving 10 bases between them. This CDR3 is CASSLTLGDNSPLHF. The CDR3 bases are TGTGCCAGCAGCTTGACACTCGGGGATAATTCACCCCTCCACTTT.

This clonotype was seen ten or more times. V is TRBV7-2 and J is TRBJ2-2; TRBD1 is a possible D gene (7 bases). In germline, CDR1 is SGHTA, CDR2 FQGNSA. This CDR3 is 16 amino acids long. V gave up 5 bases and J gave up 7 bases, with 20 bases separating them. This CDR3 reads CASSPRPGGSIGELFF. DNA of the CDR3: TGTGCCAGCAGCCCCCGTCCAGGGGGGTCCATCGGGGAGCTGTTTTTT.

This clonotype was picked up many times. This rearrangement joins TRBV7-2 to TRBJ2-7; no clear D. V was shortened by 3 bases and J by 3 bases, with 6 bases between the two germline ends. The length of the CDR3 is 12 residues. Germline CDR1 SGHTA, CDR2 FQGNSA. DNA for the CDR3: TGTGCCAGCAGCTTTTCTAACTACGAGCAGTACTTC. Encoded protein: CASSFSNYEQYF.

CDR3 nucleotides: TGTGCCAGCGTCGATTGGGGCGACACTGAAGCTTTCTTT. It specifies CASVDWGDTEAFF. This sequence joins TRBV3-1 and TRBJ1-1, with D possibly being TRBD1 (5 bases). Germline CDR1 reads LGHDT; CDR2 reads YNNKEL (reference sequence). The CDR3 runs to 13 residues. The V gene lost 8 bases and the J gene lost 3 bases, with 13 bases spanning the gap.

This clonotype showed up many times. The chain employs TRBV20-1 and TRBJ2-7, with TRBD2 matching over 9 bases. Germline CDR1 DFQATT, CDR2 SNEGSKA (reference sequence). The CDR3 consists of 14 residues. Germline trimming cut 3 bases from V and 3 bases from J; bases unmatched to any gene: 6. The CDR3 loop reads CSASRRGGNYEQYF. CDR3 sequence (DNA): TGCAGTGCTAGTAGGCGGGGGGGAAACTACGAGCAGTACTTC.

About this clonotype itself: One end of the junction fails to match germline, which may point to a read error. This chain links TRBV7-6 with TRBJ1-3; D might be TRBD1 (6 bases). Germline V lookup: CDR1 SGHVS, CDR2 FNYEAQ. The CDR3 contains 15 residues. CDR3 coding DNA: TGTGCCAGCAGTTTGGGACATCGGAGGCGGAAACACCATATATTT. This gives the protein CASSLGHRRRKHHIF.

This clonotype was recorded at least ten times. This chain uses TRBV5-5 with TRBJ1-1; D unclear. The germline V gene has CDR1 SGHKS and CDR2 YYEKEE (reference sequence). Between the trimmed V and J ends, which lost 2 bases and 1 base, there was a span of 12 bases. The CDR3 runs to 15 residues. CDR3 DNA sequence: TGTGCCAGCAGCTTTCGGCCCGAACCGAACACTGAAGCTTTCTTT. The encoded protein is CASSFRPEPNTEAFF.

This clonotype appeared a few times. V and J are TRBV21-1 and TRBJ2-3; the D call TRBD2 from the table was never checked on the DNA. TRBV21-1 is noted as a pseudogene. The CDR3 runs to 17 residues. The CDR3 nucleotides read TGTGCCAGCACCACGGGGCTAGCGGGGGGCGACACAGATACGCAGTATTTT. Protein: CASTTGLAGGDTDTQYF.

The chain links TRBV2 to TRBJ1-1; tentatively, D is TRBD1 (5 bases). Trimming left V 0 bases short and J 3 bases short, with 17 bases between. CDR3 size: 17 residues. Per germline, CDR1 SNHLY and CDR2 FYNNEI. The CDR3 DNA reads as TGTGCCAGCAGTGAAGCTAGGTCAGGGTATGGGGACACTGAAGCTTTCTTT. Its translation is CASSEARSGYGDTEAFF.